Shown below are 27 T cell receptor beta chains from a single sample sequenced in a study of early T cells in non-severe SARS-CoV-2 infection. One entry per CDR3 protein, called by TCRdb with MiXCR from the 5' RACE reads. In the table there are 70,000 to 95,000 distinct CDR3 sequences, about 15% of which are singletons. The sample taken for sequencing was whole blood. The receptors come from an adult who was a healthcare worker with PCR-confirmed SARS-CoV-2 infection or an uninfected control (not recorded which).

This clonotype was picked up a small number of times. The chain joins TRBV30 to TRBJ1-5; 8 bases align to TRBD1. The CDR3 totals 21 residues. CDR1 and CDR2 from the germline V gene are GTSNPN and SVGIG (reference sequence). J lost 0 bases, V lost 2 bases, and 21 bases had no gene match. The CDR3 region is CAWSSNRYFGQGVYSNQPQHF. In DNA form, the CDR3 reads TGTGCCTGGAGTTCGAATAGATACTTCGGACAGGGTGTTTATAGCAATCAGCCCCAGCATTTT.

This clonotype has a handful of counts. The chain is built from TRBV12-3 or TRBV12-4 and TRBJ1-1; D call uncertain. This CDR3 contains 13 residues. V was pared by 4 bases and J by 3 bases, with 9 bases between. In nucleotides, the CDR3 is TGTGCCAGCAGTTATACCCGCGACACTGAAGCTTTCTTT. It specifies CASSYTRDTEAFF.

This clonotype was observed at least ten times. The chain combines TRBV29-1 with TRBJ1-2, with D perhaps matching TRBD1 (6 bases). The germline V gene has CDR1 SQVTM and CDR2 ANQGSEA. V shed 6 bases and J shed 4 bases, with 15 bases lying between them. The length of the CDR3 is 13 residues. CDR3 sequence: CSVTVRGGYGYTF. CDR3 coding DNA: TGCAGCGTGACAGTCAGGGGAGGCTATGGCTACACCTTC.

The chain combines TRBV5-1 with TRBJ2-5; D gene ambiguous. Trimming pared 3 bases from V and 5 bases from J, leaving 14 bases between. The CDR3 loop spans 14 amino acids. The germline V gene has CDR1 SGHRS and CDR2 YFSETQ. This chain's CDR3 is CASSYGRLGETQYF. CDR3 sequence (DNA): TGCGCCAGCAGCTATGGAAGACTGGGGGAGACCCAGTACTTC.

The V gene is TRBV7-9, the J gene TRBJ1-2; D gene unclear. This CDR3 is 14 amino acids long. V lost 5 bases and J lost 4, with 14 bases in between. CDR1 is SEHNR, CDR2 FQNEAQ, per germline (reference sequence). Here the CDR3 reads CASSVRAKPYGYTF. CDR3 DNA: TGTGCCAGCAGCGTCCGGGCCAAACCCTATGGCTACACCTTC.

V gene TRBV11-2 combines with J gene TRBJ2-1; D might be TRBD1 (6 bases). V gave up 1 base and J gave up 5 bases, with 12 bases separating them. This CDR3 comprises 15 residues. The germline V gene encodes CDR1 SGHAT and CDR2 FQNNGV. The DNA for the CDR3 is TGTGCCAGCAGCTTAGTAGAGGGGGTTAACAATGAGCAGTTCTTC. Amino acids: CASSLVEGVNNEQFF. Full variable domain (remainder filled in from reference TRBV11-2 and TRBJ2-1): EAGVAQSPRYKIIEKRQSVAFWCNPISGHATLYWYQQILGQGPKLLIQFQNNGVVDDSQLPKDRFSAERLKGVDSTLKIQPAKLEDSAVYLCASSLVEGVNNEQFFGPGTRLTVL.

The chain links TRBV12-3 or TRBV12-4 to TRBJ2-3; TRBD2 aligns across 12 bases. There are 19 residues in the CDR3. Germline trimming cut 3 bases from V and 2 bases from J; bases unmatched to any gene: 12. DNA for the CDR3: TGTGCCAGCAGTTTTTCTAGCGGGGGGGCCTTAGTTCTCACAGATACGCAGTATTTT. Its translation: CASSFSSGGALVLTDTQYF.

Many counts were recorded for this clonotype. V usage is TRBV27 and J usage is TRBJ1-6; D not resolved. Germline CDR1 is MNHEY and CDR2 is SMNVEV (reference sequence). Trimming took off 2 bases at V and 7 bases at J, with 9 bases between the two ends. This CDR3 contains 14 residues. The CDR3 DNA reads TGTGCCAGCAGTTTACTACAGCACAATTCACCCCTCCACTTT. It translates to CASSLLQHNSPLHF.

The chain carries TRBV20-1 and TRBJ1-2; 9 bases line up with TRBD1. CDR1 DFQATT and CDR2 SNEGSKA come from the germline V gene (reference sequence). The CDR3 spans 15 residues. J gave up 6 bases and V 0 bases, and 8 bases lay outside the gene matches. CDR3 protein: CSAREAGQGFDGYTF. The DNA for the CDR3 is TGCAGTGCTAGAGAGGCGGGACAGGGTTTTGATGGCTACACCTTC.

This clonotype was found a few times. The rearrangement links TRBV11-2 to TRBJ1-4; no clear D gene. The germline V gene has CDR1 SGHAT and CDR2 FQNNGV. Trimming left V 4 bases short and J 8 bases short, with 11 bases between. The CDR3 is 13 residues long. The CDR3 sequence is CASSSRAREKLFF. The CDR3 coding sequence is TGTGCCAGCAGCTCCCGGGCCCGCGAAAAACTGTTTTTT.

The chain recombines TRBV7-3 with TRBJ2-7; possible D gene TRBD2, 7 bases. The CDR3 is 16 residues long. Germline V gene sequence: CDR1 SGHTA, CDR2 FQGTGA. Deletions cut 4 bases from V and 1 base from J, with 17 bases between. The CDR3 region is CASSSKGGGPSYEQYV. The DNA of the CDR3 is TGTGCCAGCAGCTCAAAGGGCGGGGGCCCGTCCTACGAGCAGTACGTC.

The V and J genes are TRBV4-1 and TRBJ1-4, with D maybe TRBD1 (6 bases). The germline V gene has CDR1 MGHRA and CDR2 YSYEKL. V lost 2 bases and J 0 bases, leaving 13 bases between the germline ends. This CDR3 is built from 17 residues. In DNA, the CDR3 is TGCGCCAGCAGCCAAAACAGGGCCCGCTCAACTAATGAAAAACTGTTTTTT. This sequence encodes CASSQNRARSTNEKLFF.

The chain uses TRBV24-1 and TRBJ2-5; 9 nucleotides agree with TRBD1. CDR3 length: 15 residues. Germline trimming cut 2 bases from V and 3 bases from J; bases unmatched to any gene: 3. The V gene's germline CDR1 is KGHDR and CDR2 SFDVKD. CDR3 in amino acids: CATSDYGTGKETQYF. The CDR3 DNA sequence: TGTGCCACCAGTGATTACGGGACAGGGAAAGAGACCCAGTACTTC.

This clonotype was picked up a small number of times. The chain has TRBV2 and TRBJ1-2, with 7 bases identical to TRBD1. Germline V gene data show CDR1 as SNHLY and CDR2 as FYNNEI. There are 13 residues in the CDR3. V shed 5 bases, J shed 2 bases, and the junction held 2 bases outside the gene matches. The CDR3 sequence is CASSSQGNYGYTF. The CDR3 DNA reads TGTGCCAGCAGTTCACAGGGGAACTATGGCTACACCTTC.

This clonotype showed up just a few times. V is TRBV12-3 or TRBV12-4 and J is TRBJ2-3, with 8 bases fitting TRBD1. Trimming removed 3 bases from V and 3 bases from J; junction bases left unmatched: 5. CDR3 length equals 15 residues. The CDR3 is CASSLNRGSTDTQYF. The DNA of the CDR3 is TGTGCCAGCAGTTTGAACAGGGGGAGTACAGATACGCAGTATTTT.

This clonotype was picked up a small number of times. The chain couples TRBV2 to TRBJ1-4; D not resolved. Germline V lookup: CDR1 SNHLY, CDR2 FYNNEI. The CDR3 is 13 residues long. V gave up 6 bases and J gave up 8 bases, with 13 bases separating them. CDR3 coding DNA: TGTGCCAGCAGGGGAGACCCTAGGGAAAAACTGTTTTTT. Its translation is CASRGDPREKLFF.

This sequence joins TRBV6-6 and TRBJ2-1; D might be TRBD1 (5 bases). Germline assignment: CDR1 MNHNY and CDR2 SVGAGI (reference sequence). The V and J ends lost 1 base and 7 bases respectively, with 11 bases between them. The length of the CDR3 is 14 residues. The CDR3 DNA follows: TGTGCCAGCAGTTACTTGGGGCAGCCTAATGAGCAGTTCTTC. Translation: CASSYLGQPNEQFF.

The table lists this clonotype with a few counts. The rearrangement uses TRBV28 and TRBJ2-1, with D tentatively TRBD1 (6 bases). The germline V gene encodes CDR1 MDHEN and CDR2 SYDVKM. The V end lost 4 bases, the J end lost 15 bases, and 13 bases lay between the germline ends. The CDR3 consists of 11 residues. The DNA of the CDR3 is TGTGCCAGCAGTTCCTACAGGGAGTCGTTCTTC. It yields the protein CASSSYRESFF.

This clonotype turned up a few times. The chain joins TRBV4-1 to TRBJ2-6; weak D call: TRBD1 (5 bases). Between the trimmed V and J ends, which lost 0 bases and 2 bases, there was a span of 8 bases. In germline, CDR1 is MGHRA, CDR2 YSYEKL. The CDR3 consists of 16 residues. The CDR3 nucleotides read TGCGCCAGCAGCCAAGATAGGGGTACTGGGGCCAACGTCCTGACTTTC. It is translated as CASSQDRGTGANVLTF.

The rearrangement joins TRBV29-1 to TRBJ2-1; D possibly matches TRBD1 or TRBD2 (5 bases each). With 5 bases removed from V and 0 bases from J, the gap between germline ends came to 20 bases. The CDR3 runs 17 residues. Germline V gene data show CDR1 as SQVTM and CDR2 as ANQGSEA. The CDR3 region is CSVPKGSFSSSYNEQFF. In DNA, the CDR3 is TGCAGCGTTCCCAAGGGGAGTTTTTCCAGCTCCTACAATGAGCAGTTCTTC.

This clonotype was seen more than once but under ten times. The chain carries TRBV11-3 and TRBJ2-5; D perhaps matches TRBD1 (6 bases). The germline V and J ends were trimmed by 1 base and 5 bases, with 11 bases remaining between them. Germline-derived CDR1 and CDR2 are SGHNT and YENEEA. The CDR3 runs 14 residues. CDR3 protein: CASSLGRGAETQYF. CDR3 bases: TGTGCCAGCAGCTTAGGCAGGGGAGCCGAGACCCAGTACTTC. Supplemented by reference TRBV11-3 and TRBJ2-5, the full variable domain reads EAGVVQSPRYKIIEKKQPVAFWCNPISGHNTLYWYLQNLGQGPELLIRYENEEAVDDSQLPKDRFSAERLKGVDSTLKIQPAELGDSAVYLCASSLGRGAETQYFGPGTRLLVL.

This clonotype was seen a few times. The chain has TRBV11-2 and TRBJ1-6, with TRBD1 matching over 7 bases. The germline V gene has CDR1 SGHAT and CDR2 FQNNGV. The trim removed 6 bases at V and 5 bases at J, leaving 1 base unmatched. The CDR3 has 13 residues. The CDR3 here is CASRGQNNSPLHF. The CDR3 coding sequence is TGTGCCAGCAGGGGACAGAATAATTCACCCCTCCACTTT.

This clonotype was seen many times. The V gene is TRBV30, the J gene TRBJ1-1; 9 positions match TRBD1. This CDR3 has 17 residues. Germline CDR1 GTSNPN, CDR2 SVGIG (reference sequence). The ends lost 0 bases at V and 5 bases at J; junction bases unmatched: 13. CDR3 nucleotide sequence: TGTGCCTGGAGTGTACGCCTTTTGGCGACAGGGGGAACTGAAGCTTTCTTT. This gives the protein CAWSVRLLATGGTEAFF.

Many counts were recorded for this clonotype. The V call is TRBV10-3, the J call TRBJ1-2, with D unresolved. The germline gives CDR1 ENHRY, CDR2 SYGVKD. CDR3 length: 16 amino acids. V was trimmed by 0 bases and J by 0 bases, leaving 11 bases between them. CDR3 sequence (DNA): TGTGCCATCAGTGAGTCGGTGGCAGAAGCTAACTATGGCTACACCTTC. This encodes CAISESVAEANYGYTF.

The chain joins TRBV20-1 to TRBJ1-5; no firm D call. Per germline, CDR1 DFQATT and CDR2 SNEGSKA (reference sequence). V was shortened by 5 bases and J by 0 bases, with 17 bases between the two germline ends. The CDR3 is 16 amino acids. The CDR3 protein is CSAYREGIYSNQPQHF. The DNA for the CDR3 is TGCAGTGCTTACCGGGAAGGGATATATAGCAATCAGCCCCAGCATTTT.

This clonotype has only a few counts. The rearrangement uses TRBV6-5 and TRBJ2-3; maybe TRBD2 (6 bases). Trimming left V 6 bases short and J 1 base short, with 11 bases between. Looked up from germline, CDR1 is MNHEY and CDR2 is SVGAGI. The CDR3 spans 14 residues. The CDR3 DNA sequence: TGTGCCAGCAGCATGGGCGGGGGCACAGATACGCAGTATTTT. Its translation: CASSMGGGTDTQYF.

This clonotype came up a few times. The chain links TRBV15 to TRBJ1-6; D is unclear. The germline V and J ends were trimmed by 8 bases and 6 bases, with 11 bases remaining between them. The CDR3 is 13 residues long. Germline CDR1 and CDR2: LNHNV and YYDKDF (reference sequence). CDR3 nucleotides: TGTGCCACCGCCTCGAGCCGTAATTCACCCCTCCACTTT. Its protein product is CATASSRNSPLHF.